The sequence of this T cell receptor beta chain was determined in a study of blood T cell repertoires in COVID-19. Study background: The United States, Italy and Spain provided the acute and convalescent COVID-19 samples. T cells, B-cell-depleted T cells, or PBMCs supplied cDNA or gDNA.

As handled by the study authors: Estimated nucleated cell counts came from reference gene primer amplification. Sequenced by immunoSEQ multiplex PCR; TCRdb stores in-frame clones only, minus some. Clone size and V and J calls were adopted from that table, with D and trimming inferred from the DNA. The sample lists roughly 110,000 clones; roughly 80% were seen once. The CDR3 covers 12 residues. Trimming stripped 7 bases from V and 3 bases from J, with 9 bases between. Per the germline V gene, CDR1 is SNHLY and CDR2 is FYNNEI. This clone occurred a few times. The clonotype originates from a man aged 50 to 59 with acute or convalescent COVID-19. The V call is TRBV2, the J call TRBJ1-1; a possible D gene is TRBD1 (5 bases). Sequencing was carried out using peripheral blood. The CDR3 region is CASTGPDTEAFF. CDR3 bases: TGTGCCAGCACAGGGCCGGACACTGAAGCTTTCTTT.